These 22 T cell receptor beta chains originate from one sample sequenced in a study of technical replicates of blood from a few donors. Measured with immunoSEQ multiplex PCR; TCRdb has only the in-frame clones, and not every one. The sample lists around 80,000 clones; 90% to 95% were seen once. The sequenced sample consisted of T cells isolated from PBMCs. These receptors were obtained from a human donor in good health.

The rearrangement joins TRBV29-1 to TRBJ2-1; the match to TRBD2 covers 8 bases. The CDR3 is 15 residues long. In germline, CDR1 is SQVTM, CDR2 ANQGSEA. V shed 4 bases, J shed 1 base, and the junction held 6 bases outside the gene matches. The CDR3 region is CSVVASGWSYNEQFF. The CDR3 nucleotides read TGCAGCGTTGTTGCTAGCGGGTGGTCCTACAATGAGCAGTTCTTC.

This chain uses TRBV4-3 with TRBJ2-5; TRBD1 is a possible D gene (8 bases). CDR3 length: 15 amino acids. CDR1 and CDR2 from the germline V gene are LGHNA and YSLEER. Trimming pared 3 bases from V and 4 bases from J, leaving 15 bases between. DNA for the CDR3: TGCGCCAGCAGCCAGAACACAGGGGGGGTAGAGACCCAGTACTTC. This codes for CASSQNTGGVETQYF.

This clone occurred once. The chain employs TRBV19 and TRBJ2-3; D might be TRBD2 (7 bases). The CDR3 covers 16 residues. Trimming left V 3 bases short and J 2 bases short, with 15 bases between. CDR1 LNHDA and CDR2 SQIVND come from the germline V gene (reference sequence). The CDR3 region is CASSMMGGGTTDTQYF. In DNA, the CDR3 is TGTGCCAGTAGTATGATGGGGGGGGGCACCACAGATACGCAGTATTTT.

DNA for the CDR3: TGTGCCAGCAGCTTGAGTCCGGGAAATTCCTACAATGAGCAGTTCTTC. Its translation: CASSLSPGNSYNEQFF. The chain is built from TRBV7-3 and TRBJ2-1; D may be TRBD2 (5 bases). The germline V and J ends were trimmed by 3 bases and 1 base, with 13 bases remaining between them. Germline V gives CDR1 SGHTA, CDR2 FQGTGA. CDR3 size: 16 residues.

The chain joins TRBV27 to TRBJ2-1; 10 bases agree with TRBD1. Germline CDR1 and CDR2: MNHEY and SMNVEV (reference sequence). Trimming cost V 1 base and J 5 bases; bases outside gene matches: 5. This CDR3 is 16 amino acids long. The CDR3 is CASSLYWGTGDNEQFF. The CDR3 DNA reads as TGTGCCAGCAGTTTATATTGGGGGACAGGGGACAATGAGCAGTTCTTC.

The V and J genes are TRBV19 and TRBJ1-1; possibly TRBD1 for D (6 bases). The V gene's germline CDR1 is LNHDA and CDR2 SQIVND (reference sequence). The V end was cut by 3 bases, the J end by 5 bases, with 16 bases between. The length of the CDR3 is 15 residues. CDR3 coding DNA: TGTGCCAGTAGTATGAGGGGGGGGTCATGGACTGAAGCTTTCTTT. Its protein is CASSMRGGSWTEAFF.

CDR3 sequence (DNA): TGTGCCAGCAGCCCAGAAAGGGGTACCTACGAGCAGTACTTC. Its translation is CASSPERGTYEQYF. The chain couples TRBV5-6 to TRBJ2-7; weak D call: TRBD1 (5 bases). The CDR3 has 14 residues. The germline V gene encodes CDR1 SGHDT and CDR2 YYEEEE. The V and J ends lost 4 bases and 2 bases respectively, with 13 bases between them.

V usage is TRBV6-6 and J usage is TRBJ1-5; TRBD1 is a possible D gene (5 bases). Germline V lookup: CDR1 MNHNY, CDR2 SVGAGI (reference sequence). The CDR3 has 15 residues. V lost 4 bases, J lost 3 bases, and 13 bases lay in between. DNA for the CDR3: TGTGCCAGCAGTTCTACTGACAGTACCAATCAGCCCCAGCATTTT. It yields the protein CASSSTDSTNQPQHF.

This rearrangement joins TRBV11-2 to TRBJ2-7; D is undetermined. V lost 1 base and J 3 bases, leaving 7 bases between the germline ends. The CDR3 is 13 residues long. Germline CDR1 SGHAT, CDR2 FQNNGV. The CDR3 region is CASSLARNYEQYF. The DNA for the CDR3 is TGTGCCAGCAGCTTAGCCCGTAACTACGAGCAGTACTTC.

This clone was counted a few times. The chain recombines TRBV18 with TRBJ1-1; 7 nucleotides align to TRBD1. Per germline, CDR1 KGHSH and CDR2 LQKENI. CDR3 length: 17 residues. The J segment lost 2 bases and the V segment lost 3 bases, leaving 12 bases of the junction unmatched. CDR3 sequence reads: CASSPDRVFGANTEAFF. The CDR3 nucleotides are TGTGCCAGCTCACCTGACAGGGTGTTTGGGGCAAACACTGAAGCTTTCTTT.

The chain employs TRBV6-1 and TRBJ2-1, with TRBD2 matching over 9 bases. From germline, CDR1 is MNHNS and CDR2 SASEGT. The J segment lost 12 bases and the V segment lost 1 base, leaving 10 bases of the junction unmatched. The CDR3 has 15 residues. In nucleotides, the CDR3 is TGTGCCAGCAGTGAAGTTGGCCTAGCGGGGCAAATGCAGTTCTTC. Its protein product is CASSEVGLAGQMQFF.

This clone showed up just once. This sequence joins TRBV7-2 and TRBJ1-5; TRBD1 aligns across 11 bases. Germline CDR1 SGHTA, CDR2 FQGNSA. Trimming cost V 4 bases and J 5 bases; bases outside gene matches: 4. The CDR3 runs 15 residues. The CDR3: CASSSRTGGDQPQHF. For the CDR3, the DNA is TGTGCCAGCAGCTCTAGGACAGGGGGCGATCAGCCCCAGCATTTT.

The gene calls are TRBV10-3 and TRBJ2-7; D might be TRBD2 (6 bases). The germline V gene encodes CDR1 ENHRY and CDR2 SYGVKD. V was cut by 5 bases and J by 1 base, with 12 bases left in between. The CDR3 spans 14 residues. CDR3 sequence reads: CAISTEGWSYEQYF. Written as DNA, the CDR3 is TGTGCCATCAGTACGGAGGGGTGGTCCTACGAGCAGTACTTC.

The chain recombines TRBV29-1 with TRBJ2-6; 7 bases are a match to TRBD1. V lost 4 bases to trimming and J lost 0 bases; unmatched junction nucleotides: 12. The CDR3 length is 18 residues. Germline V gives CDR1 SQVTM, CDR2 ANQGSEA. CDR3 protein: CSVVLSGQLDSGANVLTF. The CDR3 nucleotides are TGCAGCGTTGTTCTATCGGGACAGCTAGACTCTGGGGCCAACGTCCTGACTTTC.

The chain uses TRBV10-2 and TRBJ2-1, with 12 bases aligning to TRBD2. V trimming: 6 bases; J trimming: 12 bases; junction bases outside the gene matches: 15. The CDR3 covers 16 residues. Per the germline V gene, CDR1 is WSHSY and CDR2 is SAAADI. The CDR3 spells CASSLAGGPGFIGQFF. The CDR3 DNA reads TGCGCCAGCAGCCTAGCGGGAGGGCCAGGTTTCATTGGGCAGTTCTTC.

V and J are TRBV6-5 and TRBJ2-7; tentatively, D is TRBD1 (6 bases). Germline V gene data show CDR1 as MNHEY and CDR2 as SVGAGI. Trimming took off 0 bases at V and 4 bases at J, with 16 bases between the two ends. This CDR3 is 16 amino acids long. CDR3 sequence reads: CASSYSNWDNIYEQYF. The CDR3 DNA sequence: TGTGCCAGCAGTTACTCGAACTGGGACAACATTTACGAGCAGTACTTC.

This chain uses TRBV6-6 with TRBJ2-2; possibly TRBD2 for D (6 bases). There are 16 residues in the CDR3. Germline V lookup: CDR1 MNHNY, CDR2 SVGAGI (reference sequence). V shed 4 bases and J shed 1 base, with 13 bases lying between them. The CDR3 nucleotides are TGTGCCAGCAGTTCGAGTGCGGGAAAGAACACCGGGGAGCTGTTTTTT. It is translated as CASSSSAGKNTGELFF.

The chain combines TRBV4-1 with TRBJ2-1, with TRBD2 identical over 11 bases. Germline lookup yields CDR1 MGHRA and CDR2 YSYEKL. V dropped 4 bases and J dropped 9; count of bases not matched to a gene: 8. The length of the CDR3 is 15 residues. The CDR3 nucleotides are TGCGCCAGCAGCCTCGGGCCTAGCGGGAGGCGTGAGCAGTTCTTC. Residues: CASSLGPSGRREQFF.

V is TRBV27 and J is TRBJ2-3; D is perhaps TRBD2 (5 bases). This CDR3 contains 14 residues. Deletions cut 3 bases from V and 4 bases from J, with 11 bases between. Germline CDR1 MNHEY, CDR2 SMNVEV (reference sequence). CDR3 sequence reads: CASSLIEGADTQYF. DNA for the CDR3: TGTGCCAGCAGTTTGATCGAGGGCGCAGATACGCAGTATTTT.

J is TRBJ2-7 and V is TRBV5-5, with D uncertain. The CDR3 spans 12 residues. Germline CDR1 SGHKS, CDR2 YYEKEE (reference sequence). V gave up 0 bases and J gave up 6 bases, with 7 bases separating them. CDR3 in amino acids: CASSLAGSEQYF. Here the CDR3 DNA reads TGTGCCAGCAGCTTGGCAGGTAGCGAGCAGTACTTC.

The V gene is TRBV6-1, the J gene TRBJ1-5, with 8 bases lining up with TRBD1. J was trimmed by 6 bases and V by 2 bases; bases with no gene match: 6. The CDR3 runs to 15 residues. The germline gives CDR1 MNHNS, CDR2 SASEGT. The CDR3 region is CASSEWDGTGQPQHF. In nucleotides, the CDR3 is TGTGCCAGCAGTGAATGGGACGGGACAGGTCAGCCCCAGCATTTT.

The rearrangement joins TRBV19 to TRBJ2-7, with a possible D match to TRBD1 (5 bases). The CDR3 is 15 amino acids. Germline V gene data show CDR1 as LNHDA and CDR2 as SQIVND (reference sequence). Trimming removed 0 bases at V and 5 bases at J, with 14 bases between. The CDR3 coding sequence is TGTGCCAGTAGTATAGACAGGGTTGATTTCAACGAGCAGTACTTC. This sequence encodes CASSIDRVDFNEQYF.